Here is one T cell receptor beta chain with its context. Its cognate antigen is unknown. It is likely a read error, because the conserved phenylalanine at the end of the CDR3 is missing. The sample originates from a study of tumor-infiltrating lymphocytes in primary liver carcinoma. Study-level results: Tumor samples exhibited a significantly greater top-250-clone fraction than blood samples (p = 0.039). Less overlap was seen in tumor-adjacent and tumor-blood pairs than in tumor region pairs. Appearing in all five tumor regions was true of only about 8-25% of top clones.

The researchers produced TCR beta cDNA from approximately 0.45 ug total RNA with a constant-region primer. Libraries of TCR beta came from three nested multiplex PCR rounds with slightly modified ARM-PCR. The two initial PCR rounds, approximately 10 cycles each, used TRBV1-TRBV30 forward and C-beta reverse primers. TCRdb used MiXCR to reprocess the multiplex PCR reads, holding one entry per CDR3 protein. Among tens of thousands of distinct CDR3 sequences listed, 73% were seen once. Per germline, CDR1 MNHEY and CDR2 SVGAGI. This CDR3 region has 13 residues. Taking 20-30 mg of unsorted bulk tissue, the authors co-extracted RNA and DNA. The patients lived with chronic HBV infection and had not yet received any treatment.

Sequenced material: liver tumor tissue from sampling region 2. Subset denoted: tumor region T2, inferior pole. V is TRBV6-5 and J is TRBJ1-2; D not certain. This clonotype originated in a middle-aged man with primary liver carcinoma and hepatitis B virus infection. CDR3 in DNA: TGTGCTAGTAGGGTCGGGGTCAACTATGGCTACACCTTA. This translates into CASRVGVNYGYTL.